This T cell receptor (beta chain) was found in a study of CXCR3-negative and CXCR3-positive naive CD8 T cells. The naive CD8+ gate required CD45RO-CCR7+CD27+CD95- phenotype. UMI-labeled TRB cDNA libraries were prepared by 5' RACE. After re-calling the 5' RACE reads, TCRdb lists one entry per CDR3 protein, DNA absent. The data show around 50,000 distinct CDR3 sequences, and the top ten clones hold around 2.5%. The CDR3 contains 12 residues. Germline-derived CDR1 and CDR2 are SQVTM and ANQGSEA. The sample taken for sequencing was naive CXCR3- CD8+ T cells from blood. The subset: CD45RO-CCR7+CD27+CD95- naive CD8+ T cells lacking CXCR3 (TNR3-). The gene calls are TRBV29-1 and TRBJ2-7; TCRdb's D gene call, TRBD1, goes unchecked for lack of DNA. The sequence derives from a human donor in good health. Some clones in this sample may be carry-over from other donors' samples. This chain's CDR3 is CSALQGTYEQYF.